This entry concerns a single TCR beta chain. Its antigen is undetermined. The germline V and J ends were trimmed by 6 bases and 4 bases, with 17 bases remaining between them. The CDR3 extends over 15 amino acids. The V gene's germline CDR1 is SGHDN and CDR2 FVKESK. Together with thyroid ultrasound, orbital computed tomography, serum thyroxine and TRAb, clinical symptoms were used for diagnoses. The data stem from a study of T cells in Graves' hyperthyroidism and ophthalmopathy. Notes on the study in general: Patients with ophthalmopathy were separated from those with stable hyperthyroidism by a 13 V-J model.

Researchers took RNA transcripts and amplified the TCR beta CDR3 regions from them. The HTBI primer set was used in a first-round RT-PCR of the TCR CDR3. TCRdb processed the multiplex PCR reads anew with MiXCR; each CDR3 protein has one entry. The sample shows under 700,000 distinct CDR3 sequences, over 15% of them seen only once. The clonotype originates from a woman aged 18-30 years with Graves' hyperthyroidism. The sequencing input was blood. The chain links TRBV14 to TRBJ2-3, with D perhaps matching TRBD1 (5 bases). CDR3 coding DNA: TGTGCCAGCAGTCTTCGGACACTCGGATCAGATACGCAGTATTTT. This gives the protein CASSLRTLGSDTQYF.